Below are 32 T cell receptor beta chains sequenced from a single sample in a study of T cells in Graves' hyperthyroidism and ophthalmopathy. It was RNA transcripts that yielded the amplified TCR beta CDR3 regions. The HTBI primer set was used in a first-round RT-PCR of the TCR CDR3. TCRdb fed the multiplex PCR reads into MiXCR, producing one record per CDR3 protein. The sample holds roughly 700,000 distinct CDR3 sequences; roughly 17% are singletons and the top ten take 15% to 17%. The material sequenced was blood. These receptors were collected from a man aged 45 to 65 with Graves' hyperthyroidism.

The J gene is TRBJ2-2, the V gene TRBV6-5; D might be TRBD2 (5 bases). Per germline, CDR1 MNHEY and CDR2 SVGAGI. This CDR3 spans 14 amino acids. Trimming cost V 0 bases and J 6 bases, with 8 bases left between them. CDR3 bases: TGTGCCAGCAGTTACTCCTTGGGAGCCGGGGAGCTGTTTTTT. Amino acid sequence: CASSYSLGAGELFF.

Comments on this clonotype: Germline and junction disagree at one end, which may indicate a read error. The chain has TRBV14 and TRBJ2-1, with 12 bases that match TRBD2. Germline CDR1 reads SGHDN; CDR2 reads FVKESK. CDR3 length equals 15 residues. In DNA, the CDR3 is TGTGCCAGCAGCCAGACTAGCGGGGGATACAATGAGCAGTCCTTC. Encoded protein: CASSQTSGGYNEQSF.

The genes are TRBV2 and TRBJ2-1; 12 nucleotides match TRBD1. Germline V gene lookup returns CDR1 SNHLY and CDR2 FYNNEI. Trimming at V came to 7 bases and at J to 7 bases, leaving 8 bases not matched to a gene. The CDR3 has 15 amino acids. CDR3 amino acids: CASTPGQGAKNEQFF. The CDR3 DNA reads as TGTGCCAGCACCCCGGGACAGGGGGCGAAAAATGAGCAGTTCTTC.

This clonotype was detected many times. The V and J genes are TRBV7-9 and TRBJ1-1, with D uncertain. The V end lost 2 bases, the J end lost 1 base, and 11 bases lay between the germline ends. Germline V lookup: CDR1 SEHNR, CDR2 FQNEAQ (reference sequence). The CDR3 is made up of 15 amino acids. CDR3: CASSLTPDPNTEAFF. The CDR3 DNA follows: TGTGCCAGCAGCTTAACCCCCGATCCGAACACTGAAGCTTTCTTT.

This clonotype was counted ten times or more. The chain couples TRBV9 to TRBJ1-6; perhaps TRBD1 as D (6 bases). In germline, CDR1 is SGDLS, CDR2 YYNGEE. Trimming took off 0 bases at V and 11 bases at J, with 24 bases between the two ends. This CDR3 contains 18 residues. Written as DNA, the CDR3 is TGTGCCAGCAGCGTAGGCAGGGGACTACCCTCGGGGAATCCACCCCTCCACTTT. It specifies CASSVGRGLPSGNPPLHF. Drawing the rest from reference TRBV9 and TRBJ1-6, the complete variable domain is DSGVTQTPKHLITATGQRVTLRCSPRSGDLSVYWYQQSLDQGLQFLIQYYNGEERAKGNILERFSAQQFPDLHSELNLSSLELGDSALYFCASSVGRGLPSGNPPLHFGNGTRLTVT.

Of note for this clonotype: The junction shows a germline mismatch at one end, possibly a read error. This rearrangement joins TRBV10-1 to TRBJ2-1; no reliable D call. The CDR3 has 14 residues. CDR1 WNHNN and CDR2 SYGVQD come from the germline V gene (reference sequence). Here the CDR3 reads CASSPDLYYSEQFF. CDR3 coding DNA: TGCGCCAGCAGTCCAGATTTATACTACAGTGAGCAGTTCTTC.

The rearrangement uses TRBV30 and TRBJ1-1; TRBD1 might be the D (6 bases). Germline-derived CDR1 and CDR2 are GTSNPN and SVGIG (reference sequence). The V gene lost 5 bases and the J gene lost 4 bases, with 23 bases spanning the gap. The CDR3 totals 16 residues. CDR3 loop: CAWSVWGRGMGTEAFF. CDR3 sequence (DNA): TGTGCCTGGTCGGTATGGGGGCGCGGGATGGGCACTGAAGCTTTCTTT.

V gene TRBV9 combines with J gene TRBJ1-2; TRBD1 might be the D (6 bases). Germline V gene sequence: CDR1 SGDLS, CDR2 YYNGEE. Trimming removed 3 bases at V and 4 bases at J, with 13 bases between. The CDR3 extends over 14 amino acids. The CDR3 sequence: CASSATQGGYGYTF. DNA of the CDR3: TGTGCCAGCAGCGCCACACAGGGAGGCTATGGCTACACCTTC.

This rearrangement joins TRBV27 to TRBJ2-1; TRBD2 matches at 7 bases. The CDR3 spans 14 residues. Unmatched junction bases numbered 7, after V lost 8 bases and J lost 3 bases. Germline V gene lookup returns CDR1 MNHEY and CDR2 SMNVEV (reference sequence). This CDR3 is CASGGTTNYNEQFF. The CDR3 DNA follows: TGTGCCAGCGGGGGGACTACGAACTACAATGAGCAGTTCTTC.

This clonotype was recorded many times. J is TRBJ1-1 and V is TRBV7-9; the D is unclear. V lost 4 bases and J lost 2, with 11 bases in between. The CDR3 is made up of 14 amino acids. Germline lookup yields CDR1 SEHNR and CDR2 FQNEAQ (reference sequence). This chain's CDR3 is CASSWNSPNTEAFF. The CDR3 region has the DNA TGTGCCAGCAGCTGGAACAGCCCCAACACTGAAGCTTTCTTT.

In this sample, this clonotype turned up many times. This chain connects TRBV14 to TRBJ1-4; 9 nucleotides agree with TRBD1. Germline V CDR1 and CDR2: SGHDN, FVKESK. J lost 7 bases, V lost 4 bases, and 1 base had no gene match. This CDR3 has 13 amino acids. CDR3 residues: CASSRQGGEKLFF. Here the CDR3 DNA reads TGTGCCAGCAGCCGACAGGGGGGTGAAAAACTGTTTTTT.

V and J are TRBV5-6 and TRBJ2-7, with TRBD1 identical over 7 bases. Germline loops: CDR1 SGHDT, CDR2 YYEEEE. The CDR3 runs to 15 residues. J gave up 5 bases and V 0 bases, and 8 bases lay outside the gene matches. The CDR3 region is CASSLDRTGHDEQYF. CDR3 nucleotides: TGTGCCAGCAGCTTGGATAGGACAGGTCATGACGAGCAGTACTTC.

This clonotype was detected only a few times. The V and J genes are TRBV7-2 and TRBJ2-7; 7 bases are a match to TRBD1. With V trimmed by 1 base and J by 1 base, 4 bases remained unmatched. CDR1 and CDR2 from the germline V gene are SGHTA and FQGNSA. This CDR3 is built from 15 residues. The CDR3, as DNA: TGTGCCAGCAGCTTAGTACAGGGGACGTCCTACGAGCAGTACTTC. This translates into CASSLVQGTSYEQYF.

The chain joins TRBV12-3 or TRBV12-4 to TRBJ2-7; possible D gene TRBD1, 5 bases. The CDR3 totals 13 residues. V was trimmed by 7 bases and J by 4 bases, leaving 14 bases between them. CDR3 residues: CASTLLQGYEQYF. Here the CDR3 DNA reads TGTGCCAGCACCCTCCTCCAGGGTTACGAGCAGTACTTC.

With respect to this clonotype: A read error may account for a junction end that differs from germline. This sequence joins TRBV6-1 and TRBJ2-7, with a weak D call TRBD2 (6 bases). Germline CDR1 is MNHNS and CDR2 is SASEGT. The CDR3 runs to 13 residues. The CDR3 DNA is TGTGCCAGCAGTAAAGCGGGCTCCTACGAGCAGTACTTC. This encodes CASSKAGSYEQYF.

This clonotype has ten or more counts. The J gene is TRBJ2-1, the V gene TRBV5-1; unclear D gene. Trimming left V 2 bases short and J 5 bases short, with 14 bases between. CDR1 and CDR2 (germline): SGHRS, YFSETQ. The CDR3 contains 15 residues. The CDR3 DNA follows: TGCGCCAGCAGCTTTTCCTTGGCTAGTGACAATGAGCAGTTCTTC. Translated, it gives CASSFSLASDNEQFF.

This clonotype showed up many times. The gene calls are TRBV11-2 and TRBJ1-4, with D perhaps TRBD1 (5 bases). The length of the CDR3 is 14 residues. Per the germline V gene, CDR1 is SGHAT and CDR2 is FQNNGV. The V end was cut by 1 base, the J end by 8 bases, with 11 bases between. The CDR3 nucleotides read TGTGCCAGCAGCTTAGCAGGGCCGAAGGAAAAACTGTTTTTT. As protein: CASSLAGPKEKLFF.

A few counts support this clonotype. The V gene is TRBV29-1, the J gene TRBJ1-4; D remains unclear. The CDR3 contains 13 residues. V was pared by 4 bases and J by 4 bases, with 10 bases between. Germline loops: CDR1 SQVTM, CDR2 ANQGSEA. CDR3 in amino acids: CSVVTDYNEKLFF. For the CDR3, the DNA is TGCAGCGTTGTGACGGATTATAATGAAAAACTGTTTTTT.

The chain joins TRBV7-9 to TRBJ1-5; D ambiguous. Trimming stripped 5 bases from V and 7 bases from J, with 15 bases between. Germline V gene lookup returns CDR1 SEHNR and CDR2 FQNEAQ (reference sequence). The CDR3 has 14 amino acids. The CDR3 sequence: CASSPLTAGQPQHF. CDR3 nucleotides: TGTGCCAGCAGCCCCCTGACGGCTGGGCAGCCCCAGCATTTT.

The rearrangement uses TRBV29-1 and TRBJ2-7; D unresolved. Germline V lookup: CDR1 SQVTM, CDR2 ANQGSEA. This CDR3 comprises 13 residues. V lost 6 bases to trimming and J lost 3 bases, with 15 bases between them. DNA of the CDR3: TGCAGCGTGTCCGGTTTAGAAAACTACGAGCAGTACTTC. Its protein product is CSVSGLENYEQYF.

The chain combines TRBV7-9 with TRBJ1-1; D might be TRBD1 (5 bases). CDR1 is SEHNR and CDR2 is FQNEAQ in the germline V gene (reference sequence). Between the trimmed V and J ends, which lost 1 base and 4 bases, there was a span of 10 bases. CDR3 size: 14 residues. CDR3 bases: TGTGCCAGCAGCTTAGAGTCAGGGCGCACTGAAGCTTTCTTT. It translates to CASSLESGRTEAFF.

J is TRBJ2-3 and V is TRBV11-2, with D possibly being TRBD2 (6 bases). CDR1 is SGHAT and CDR2 is FQNNGV in the germline V gene. V was pared by 4 bases and J by 6 bases, with 11 bases between. The CDR3 spans 13 residues. This CDR3 is CASSSYGGDTQYF. Here the CDR3 DNA reads TGTGCCAGCAGCTCTTACGGAGGGGATACGCAGTATTTT.

This clonotype was counted at least ten times. The chain joins TRBV7-3 to TRBJ2-7; D is possibly TRBD1 or TRBD2 (5 bases each). The CDR3 is 14 amino acids. The germline V and J ends were trimmed by 7 bases and 2 bases, with 15 bases remaining between them. Germline lookup yields CDR1 SGHTA and CDR2 FQGTGA. The DNA for the CDR3 is TGTGCCAGCACCGTTAGGGACGGTACCTACGAGCAGTACTTC. Translating it yields CASTVRDGTYEQYF.

The table lists this clonotype with many counts. The chain joins TRBV12-3 or TRBV12-4 to TRBJ1-1, with D possibly TRBD1 on 5 matching bases. This CDR3 is built from 16 residues. Trimming took 3 bases from V and 4 from J, leaving 18 bases between them. The CDR3 DNA sequence: TGTGCCAGCAGTTTTGGCAGGGCTAGCGGGACCACTGAAGCTTTCTTT. Translated: CASSFGRASGTTEAFF.

This clonotype was detected ten times or more. The J gene is TRBJ1-1, the V gene TRBV7-9, with D tentatively TRBD1 (6 bases). The CDR3 spans 15 residues. V was shortened by 1 base and J by 7 bases, with 16 bases between the two germline ends. Germline V CDR1 and CDR2: SEHNR, FQNEAQ (reference sequence). CDR3 loop: CASSLDGRGRNEAFF. The CDR3 DNA is TGTGCCAGCAGCTTAGATGGCCGGGGGCGAAATGAAGCTTTCTTT.

This clonotype turned up a few times. The genes are TRBV7-9 and TRBJ1-1, with TRBD1 as a possible D gene (5 bases). The germline gives CDR1 SEHNR, CDR2 FQNEAQ (reference sequence). The CDR3 runs 15 residues. Trimming took 1 base from V and 1 from J, leaving 10 bases between them. DNA for the CDR3: TGTGCCAGCAGCTTAGTGAAGGGGAAGAACACTGAAGCTTTCTTT. Translated: CASSLVKGKNTEAFF.

As concerns this clonotype: Possible read error: a much larger clone is one base away. The chain employs TRBV28 and TRBJ1-2; 7 nucleotides line up with TRBD1. Germline CDR1 is MDHEN and CDR2 is SYDVKM. There are 15 residues in the CDR3. The DNA for the CDR3 is TGTGCCAGCAGTCCCGCATCACAGGGGTGGTATGACTACACCTTC. It codes for CASSPASQGWYDYTF.

The genes are TRBV18 and TRBJ2-1, with 14 nucleotides matching TRBD2. Unmatched junction bases numbered 15, after V lost 6 bases and J lost 5 bases. The germline V gene encodes CDR1 KGHSH and CDR2 LQKENI. There are 19 residues in the CDR3. CDR3 loop: CASSSTRLAGGLSHNEQFF. CDR3 nucleotide sequence: TGTGCCAGCTCTTCGACGCGACTAGCGGGAGGGTTATCCCACAATGAGCAGTTCTTC.

The chain carries TRBV20-1 and TRBJ1-5, with D possibly TRBD1 on 5 matching bases. Per the germline V gene, CDR1 is DFQATT and CDR2 is SNEGSKA (reference sequence). This CDR3 has 20 amino acids. V was shortened by 0 bases and J by 0 bases, with 24 bases between the two germline ends. This CDR3 reads CSARDFWSGIYEDSNQPQHF. CDR3 nucleotide sequence: TGCAGTGCTAGAGATTTTTGGTCAGGGATATACGAGGATAGCAATCAGCCCCAGCATTTT.

The chain carries TRBV19 and TRBJ2-2; TRBD1 is a possible D gene (6 bases). CDR3 length equals 16 residues. V was pared by 6 bases and J by 0 bases, with 14 bases between. Germline loops: CDR1 LNHDA, CDR2 SQIVND (reference sequence). The CDR3, as DNA: TGTGCCAGTAGGGGGAACAGGGTTGCGAACACCGGGGAGCTGTTTTTT. Translation gives CASRGNRVANTGELFF. Complete variable domain (other parts from reference TRBV19 and TRBJ2-2): DGGITQSPKYLFRKEGQNVTLSCEQNLNHDAMYWYRQDPGQGLRLIYYSQIVNDFQKGDIAEGYSVSREKKESFPLTVTSAQKNPTAFYLCASRGNRVANTGELFFGEGSRLTVL.

This clonotype turned up a few times. The chain joins TRBV7-3 to TRBJ2-2, with D tentatively TRBD1 (6 bases). Germline V gives CDR1 SGHTA, CDR2 FQGTGA. Trimming removed 1 base at V and 0 bases at J, with 9 bases between. The CDR3 spans 16 residues. The CDR3 region has the DNA TGTGCCAGCAGCTTAATGAGGACAGCGAACACCGGGGAGCTGTTTTTT. This gives the protein CASSLMRTANTGELFF.

The chain joins TRBV18 to TRBJ1-1; tentative D call: TRBD1 (5 bases). Germline CDR1 KGHSH, CDR2 LQKENI. This CDR3 contains 16 residues. The V end was cut by 3 bases, the J end by 1 base, with 15 bases between. The CDR3 sequence is CASSPFDRGANTEAFF. The CDR3 nucleotides read TGTGCCAGCTCACCGTTTGACAGAGGGGCGAACACTGAAGCTTTCTTT.